This T cell receptor beta chain stems from a study of blood T cell repertoires in COVID-19 (dated by TCRdb to the early 2020s). Regarding the complete study: Samples from collaborators originated in the United States, Italy and Spain and spanned both the acute and convalescent phases of COVID-19. The prospective study material was composed of cDNA or gDNA derived from T cells, B-cell-depleted T cells, or PBMCs. Deeply sampled blood TCRbeta repertoires from subjects exposed to, actively infected with, or recovered from COVID-19 were included in the dataset. The repertoires were made available in a free public database intended to serve as a resource for research on the immune response to SARS-CoV-2. Samples came from the ongoing ImmuneRACE study (first 160 participants) plus 1,254 subjects from 6 global collaborators. Nearly every sample came with metadata listing a de-identified subject ID, COVID-19 status, age in years and sex. Where available, HLA class I and class II types were obtained from metadata supplied by the sample provider rather than from assay-based typing. General conclusions and limits of the study: The amount of clinical and demographic metadata varied by source and participant and was provided uncurated.

One collaborating source in Seattle enrolled patients while the patients were actively infected and followed the patients over time throughout the course of disease. Whole blood was collected in K2EDTA tubes by collaborating institutions according to the institutions' own protocols. Collaborator samples were shipped for TCRbeta analysis as frozen whole blood, isolated PBMCs, or DNA extracted from either sample type. The immunoSEQ Assay, a bias-controlled multiplex PCR, was used to amplify TCRbeta CDR3 regions from genomic DNA. The paper's data handling went like this. The number of nucleated cells in each sample was estimated by amplification of reference gene primers within the assay. Sequence reads were collapsed and filtered to measure the absolute abundance of every unique TCRbeta CDR3 rearrangement. Productive Simpson clonality was computed per sample as the square root of Simpson's diversity index over productive rearrangements. TCRdb retrieved this table from immuneACCESS and kept in-frame rearrangements only. Not all clones are present; in checked studies, unresolved V genes account for under half, and no reason is known for the remainder. That table supplies the V and J calls and clone size; D and trimming were determined from the DNA. A total of roughly 100,000 clones appear in this sample, around 90% of them only once. 5.2% of the sample is held by the ten biggest clonotypes.

Details on this clone: This clone's antigen is unknown. No clone much larger than this one lies a single base away; base qualities are absent.

The CDR3 runs 15 residues from the cysteine to the phenylalanine. The entry retains the CDR3 DNA only, 45 bases that are in frame from base 1. V sheds 2 bases and J sheds 2 bases, leaving 10 bases between their ends. The germline V gene sets CDR1 to SGHTA and CDR2 to FQGTGA. This sequence was found in a woman aged 50 to 65 with COVID-19, enrolled during active disease. The sample was peripheral blood. The V gene is TRBV7-3 and the J gene is TRBJ2-1; TRBD2 is a possible D gene, resting on 6 matching bases. The bases are TGTGCCAGCAGCTTAGGTCTAGCGACCTACAATGAGCAGTTCTTC. Translated, it reads CASSLGLATYNEQFF.